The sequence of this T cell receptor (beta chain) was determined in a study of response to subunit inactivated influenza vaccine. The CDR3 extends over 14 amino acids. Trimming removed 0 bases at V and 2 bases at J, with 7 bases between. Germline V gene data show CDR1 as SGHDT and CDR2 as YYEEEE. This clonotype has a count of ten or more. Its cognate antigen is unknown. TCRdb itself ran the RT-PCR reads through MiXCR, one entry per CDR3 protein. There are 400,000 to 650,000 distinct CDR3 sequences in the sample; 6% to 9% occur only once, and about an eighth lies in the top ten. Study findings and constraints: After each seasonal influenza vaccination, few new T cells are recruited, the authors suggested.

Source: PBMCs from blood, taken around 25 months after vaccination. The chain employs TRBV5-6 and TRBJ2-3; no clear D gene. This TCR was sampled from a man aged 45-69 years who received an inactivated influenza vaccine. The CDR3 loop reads CASSLDPTTDTQYF. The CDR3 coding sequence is TGTGCCAGCAGCTTGGACCCAACCACAGATACGCAGTATTTT.